This TCR beta chain is drawn from a study of technical replicates of blood from several donors. Method: immunoSEQ multiplex PCR; TCRdb's copy keeps in-frame clones and lacks some. The table lists 65,000 to 75,000 clones, approximately 83% of them singletons. The CDR3 contains 14 residues. V dropped 1 base and J dropped 13; count of bases not matched to a gene: 7. Germline loops: CDR1 SGHTA, CDR2 FQGNSA. The sequence was obtained from a human donor in good health. Some clones in this sample may be carry-over from other donors' samples. Sequencing was performed on PBMCs. The J gene is TRBJ2-1, the V gene TRBV7-2, with 10 bases aligning to TRBD2. CDR3 residues: CASSLESERGGQFF. CDR3 nucleotides: TGTGCCAGCAGCTTAGAAAGTGAGCGGGGGGGCCAGTTCTTC.